The 22 T cell receptor beta chains below come from one sample, sequenced in a study of molecular identifiers for immune sequencing clone quantification. TCRdb recomputed calls from the PCR reads with MiXCR, one row per CDR3 protein. There are about half a million distinct CDR3 sequences in the sample; roughly 25% occur only once, and just over 0.75% lies in the top ten. The sequenced sample consisted of naive CD8+ T cells from blood, with Jurkat cell RNA spiked in. Described subset: FACS-sorted CD8+CD4-CCR7+CD45RA+ naive T cells. The receptors originated from a human donor in good health. Some libraries in this study had Jurkat cell RNA spiked in.

This clonotype was seen repeatedly, ten times or more. V and J are TRBV11-2 and TRBJ2-7; D is uncertain. CDR1 and CDR2 (germline): SGHAT, FQNNGV. V was shortened by 3 bases and J by 2 bases, with 5 bases between the two germline ends. This CDR3 is 12 amino acids long. The chain's CDR3 is CASSLVTYEQYF. The CDR3, as DNA: TGTGCCAGCAGCTTGGTAACCTACGAGCAGTACTTC.

The V and J genes are TRBV12-5 and TRBJ1-1, with 8 positions matching TRBD1. Germline-derived CDR1 and CDR2 are LGHNT and FRNRAP. Losses at the gene ends were 0 bases for V and 1 base for J; bases not matched to a gene: 1. There are 15 residues in the CDR3. The CDR3, as DNA: TGTGCTAGTGGTTTGGTAGGGACAGGGAACACTGAAGCTTTCTTT. This sequence encodes CASGLVGTGNTEAFF.

This clonotype was seen a few times. CDR3 residues: CASSLSGPIYEQYF. CDR3 coding DNA: TGTGCCAGCAGTTTATCGGGGCCGATCTACGAGCAGTACTTC. The chain recombines TRBV12-3 or TRBV12-4 with TRBJ2-7; D is tentatively TRBD1 or TRBD2 (5 bases each). The CDR3 is 14 amino acids. V dropped 2 bases and J dropped 3 bases, with 11 bases sitting between them.

The V gene is TRBV5-6, the J gene TRBJ1-1; the D gene is possibly TRBD1 (5 bases). CDR1 and CDR2 from the germline V gene are SGHDT and YYEEEE. This CDR3 spans 15 amino acids. The germline V and J ends were trimmed by 4 bases and 5 bases, with 18 bases remaining between them. The CDR3 spells CASSKWTGEGTEAFF. The CDR3 DNA reads as TGTGCCAGCAGCAAATGGACGGGGGAGGGAACTGAAGCTTTCTTT.

Worth noting for this clonotype: This clone may be a read error of a much larger clone one base away. The rearrangement uses TRBV15 and TRBJ1-5; D is undetermined. Per the germline V gene, CDR1 is LNHNV and CDR2 is YYDKDF (reference sequence). This CDR3 has 12 residues. With 11 bases removed from V and 3 bases from J, the gap between germline ends came to 11 bases. The CDR3 protein is CAARESNQPQHF. DNA of the CDR3: TGTGCCGCCCGGGAATCCAATCAGCCCCAGCATTTT.

This clonotype has only a few counts. The chain couples TRBV30 to TRBJ1-2; no clear D gene. There are 13 residues in the CDR3. The V and J ends lost 0 bases and 6 bases respectively, with 11 bases between them. Germline V gene sequence: CDR1 GTSNPN, CDR2 SVGIG (reference sequence). The CDR3 loop is CAWSVTPTHGYTF. The CDR3 DNA follows: TGTGCCTGGAGTGTAACACCTACCCATGGCTACACCTTC.

This clonotype occurred a few times. V is TRBV4-1 and J is TRBJ2-3; maybe TRBD2 (7 bases). CDR1 and CDR2 from the germline V gene are MGHRA and YSYEKL. This CDR3 contains 14 residues. V gave up 3 bases and J gave up 4 bases, with 11 bases separating them. CDR3 protein: CASSHEGGADTQYF. The DNA for the CDR3 is TGCGCCAGCAGCCACGAGGGGGGGGCAGATACGCAGTATTTT.

This chain joins TRBV11-2 and TRBJ2-3; TRBD2 matches 7 bases. Germline V CDR1 and CDR2: SGHAT, FQNNGV. The CDR3 sequence is 15 residues long. Trimming removed 1 base from V and 4 bases from J; junction bases left unmatched: 5. Here the CDR3 reads CASSLGSGIADTQYF. The CDR3 DNA follows: TGTGCCAGCAGCTTAGGAAGCGGGATCGCAGATACGCAGTATTTT.

This clonotype showed up many times. The chain combines TRBV4-1 with TRBJ2-2; the D gene is possibly TRBD1 (6 bases). Germline V gene data show CDR1 as MGHRA and CDR2 as YSYEKL. Trimming took off 0 bases at V and 10 bases at J, with 15 bases between the two ends. The CDR3 totals 15 residues. The CDR3 region has the DNA TGCGCCAGCAGCCAAGAGCCAGGGGCTACCACGGAGCTGTTTTTT. This sequence encodes CASSQEPGATTELFF.

On this clonotype: A much larger clone differs from this one at a single base, so this may be a read error. This chain connects TRBV7-9 to TRBJ2-1; no reliable D call. Trimming pared 5 bases from V and 6 bases from J, leaving 8 bases between. CDR3 length equals 12 residues. Germline CDR1 SEHNR, CDR2 FQNEAQ (reference sequence). The CDR3 nucleotides are TGTGCCAGCAGCCCCGACTGCAATGAGCAGTTCTTC. It is translated as CASSPDCNEQFF.

This clonotype appeared many times. This chain links TRBV12-3 or TRBV12-4 with TRBJ2-1; D gene ambiguous. V dropped 3 bases and J dropped 5 bases, with 5 bases sitting between them. CDR3 length equals 12 residues. CDR3 amino acids: CASSFLHNEQFF. The CDR3 bases are TGTGCCAGCAGTTTTTTGCACAATGAGCAGTTCTTC.

The chain has TRBV5-1 and TRBJ2-1, with 13 bases matching TRBD2. J lost 1 base, V lost 4 bases, and 8 bases had no gene match. CDR1 and CDR2 from the germline V gene are SGHRS and YFSETQ. There are 18 residues in the CDR3. In nucleotides, the CDR3 is TGCGCCAGCAGCCGCGGACTAGCGGGAGAGATGTCCTACAATGAGCAGTTCTTC. It encodes CASSRGLAGEMSYNEQFF.

The gene calls are TRBV20-1 and TRBJ2-5, with 12 bases fitting TRBD2. Germline V gene lookup returns CDR1 DFQATT and CDR2 SNEGSKA (reference sequence). V gave up 5 bases and J gave up 5 bases; unmatched junction bases: 12. The CDR3 loop spans 16 amino acids. CDR3 DNA sequence: TGCAGTGCTCGACCCTCCGGCCTAGCGGGAGGGGAGACCCAGTACTTC. Translating gives CSARPSGLAGGETQYF.

This clonotype was detected only a few times. The rearrangement joins TRBV18 to TRBJ2-5; a weak D match, TRBD1 (5 bases). The CDR3 has 18 residues. Germline V gene sequence: CDR1 KGHSH, CDR2 LQKENI. Trimming cost V 3 bases and J 2 bases, with 22 bases left between them. The CDR3 sequence: CASSPFPLRQSIQETQYF. CDR3 in DNA: TGTGCCAGCTCACCTTTTCCGTTGAGACAGTCTATTCAAGAGACCCAGTACTTC.

This clonotype was recorded many times. This sequence joins TRBV9 and TRBJ2-3; no clear D gene. The germline V gene encodes CDR1 SGDLS and CDR2 YYNGEE. V was trimmed by 4 bases and J by 5 bases, leaving 5 bases between them. The CDR3 has 11 amino acids. This CDR3 reads CASSPGDTQYF. Written as DNA, the CDR3 is TGTGCCAGCAGCCCTGGAGATACGCAGTATTTT.

Comment on this clonotype: A much larger clone lies a single base off, so this may be a read error. V gene TRBV7-9 combines with J gene TRBJ1-6; the D gene is possibly TRBD1 (5 bases). This CDR3 has 14 amino acids. CDR1 is SEHNR and CDR2 is FQNEAQ in the germline V gene (reference sequence). The CDR3 here is CASSSALGDSPLPF. Written as DNA, the CDR3 is TGTGCCAGCAGCTCCGCCTTGGGGGATTCACCCCTCCCCTTT.

This clonotype has a count of ten or more. The gene calls are TRBV5-6 and TRBJ1-1; tentatively, D is TRBD1 (5 bases). Looked up from germline, CDR1 is SGHDT and CDR2 is YYEEEE. Trimming left V 2 bases short and J 8 bases short, with 13 bases between. This CDR3 spans 13 amino acids. The CDR3, as DNA: TGTGCCAGCAGCTTAGGCGGGGCAGGAGAAGCTTTCTTT. Amino acids: CASSLGGAGEAFF.

In its sample, this clonotype was seen a few times. This chain joins TRBV30 and TRBJ1-5; D is undetermined. The CDR3 has 14 amino acids. Trimming took off 2 bases at V and 4 bases at J, with 12 bases between the two ends. CDR1 and CDR2 from the germline V gene are GTSNPN and SVGIG (reference sequence). The CDR3 DNA reads as TGTGCCTGGAGTTTTACAACCTCTAATCAGCCCCAGCATTTT. Translation gives CAWSFTTSNQPQHF.

This clonotype was detected ten times or more. The V and J genes are TRBV25-1 and TRBJ1-1, with TRBD1 matching over 9 bases. This CDR3 is built from 14 residues. Germline trimming cut 4 bases from V and 5 bases from J; bases unmatched to any gene: 5. Germline lookup yields CDR1 MGHDK and CDR2 SYGVNS. The CDR3 DNA reads TGTGCCAGCAGTGGACAGGGGGTGGTGACTGAAGCTTTCTTT. It is translated as CASSGQGVVTEAFF.

This clonotype came up many times. V usage is TRBV12-3 or TRBV12-4 and J usage is TRBJ1-5; D not resolved. This CDR3 has 13 amino acids. The V and J ends lost 0 bases and 8 bases respectively, with 8 bases between them. CDR3 DNA sequence: TGTGCCAGCAGTTTAGCAGCGGTAGAGCCCCAGCATTTT. It yields the protein CASSLAAVEPQHF.

The chain links TRBV20-1 to TRBJ1-1; D is unclear. Trimming left V 3 bases short and J 3 bases short, with 11 bases between. CDR1 and CDR2 from the germline V gene are DFQATT and SNEGSKA (reference sequence). CDR3 length equals 13 residues. CDR3 region: CSARGWGYTEAFF. The CDR3 nucleotides read TGCAGTGCTAGGGGTTGGGGATACACTGAAGCTTTCTTT.

This rearrangement joins TRBV5-1 to TRBJ2-7; TRBD1 matches 9 bases. Trimming at V came to 4 bases and at J to 0 bases, leaving 5 bases not matched to a gene. This CDR3 has 15 amino acids. CDR1 is SGHRS and CDR2 is YFSETQ in the germline V gene. The DNA for the CDR3 is TGCGCCAGCAGCGATTTGACAGGGGGCTCCTACGAGCAGTACTTC. Its protein is CASSDLTGGSYEQYF.